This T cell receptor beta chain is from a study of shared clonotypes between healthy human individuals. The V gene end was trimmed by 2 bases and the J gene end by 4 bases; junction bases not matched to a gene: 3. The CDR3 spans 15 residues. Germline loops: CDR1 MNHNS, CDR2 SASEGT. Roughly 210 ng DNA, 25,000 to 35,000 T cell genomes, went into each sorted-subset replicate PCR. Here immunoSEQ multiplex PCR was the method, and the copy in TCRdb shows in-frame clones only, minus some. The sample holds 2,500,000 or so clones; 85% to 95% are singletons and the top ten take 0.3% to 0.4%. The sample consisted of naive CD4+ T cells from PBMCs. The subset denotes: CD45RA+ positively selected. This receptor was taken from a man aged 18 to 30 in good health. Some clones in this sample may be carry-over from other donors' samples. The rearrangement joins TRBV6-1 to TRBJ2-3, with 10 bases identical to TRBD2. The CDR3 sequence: CASSESAGGPDTQYF. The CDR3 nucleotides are TGTGCCAGCAGTGAATCAGCGGGAGGGCCAGATACGCAGTATTTT.